This TCR beta chain was obtained from a study of read filtering for tumor transcriptome and immune sequencing (dated by TCRdb to about 2020). Background on the whole study: The cohort consisted of around 18 male and some 15 female patients, with a mean age of 65.9 years and an age range of about 40 to 85. By revised international staging, roughly eight patients were R-ISS I, over 15 were R-ISS II and about seven were R-ISS III. After DNase treatment, whole-transcriptome libraries were prepared with the TruSeq RNA Access Library Prep Kit. Per sample, about 4.05 to 10.27 million TCR-region mapped reads were obtained with IR-seq, compared with only roughly 80 to 1,300 with RNA-seq. Using the same bone marrow samples, the study ran both targeted immune repertoire sequencing and bulk whole-transcriptome sequencing and then compared the TCR repertoires from each method. One of the main goals was to work out a read-filtering strategy for immune repertoire data, in particular whether clonotypes backed by only a single read should be removed. The paper as a whole reports these results and caveats: Single-read clonotypes made up 80% to 85% of clonotypes but approximately 3.5% of total reads in IR-seq, and roughly three quarters of clonotypes and approximately 45% of reads in RNA-seq. IR-seq captured clonotypes at much higher depth and more reliably than RNA-seq, and smaller IR-seq throughput sufficed to identify most shared clonotypes. The correlation between IR-seq and RNA-seq shared clonotype proportions rose when single-read clonotypes were removed. Rather than purified T cells, the sorted CD138-negative fraction was a mixed bone marrow immune population.

The Immunoverse kit was used to build TCR libraries from around 420 ng RNA, with molecular barcoded adaptors covering alpha/delta and beta/gamma chains. TCR library preparation was performed with the same RNA that was used for transcriptome sequencing. Sequencing of TCR libraries was carried out on an Illumina HiSeq 4000 with 2 x 150 cycles. On the authors' methods: TCR reads were aligned to human V, D, J and C references and assembled into CDR3 clonotypes with MiXCR, including quality filtering and error correction. Clonotype counts and gene usage diversity were analyzed with the tcR package in R. For inspection of raw mapping reads, RNA-seq reads were mapped by STAR aligner version 2.5.3a onto GRCh37 of the human genome. To test how sequencing depth affected the clonotypes detected, IR-seq fastq files were randomly downsampled with Seqtk 1.3. TCRdb trimmed the raw reads at Q25, called clones with MiXCR and kept productive beta chains. Under each unique CDR3 protein, matching rows form one entry showing the most common genes and DNA. What appears here as the V and J calls and clone size reflects TCRdb's work, not the paper's. Across this sample there are about 62,000 distinct CDR3 sequences, with around a fifth seen only once. Approximately 10% of the sample lies in the top ten.

The sample holds many counts of this clonotype. This clone's antigen is unknown. Base quality data are lacking; no much larger clone is found one base away. Its CDR3 holds 15 amino acids, cysteine through phenylalanine. Of all the DNA, just the CDR3 is kept, 45 bases in frame from base 1. V and J are trimmed by 1 base and 2 bases, and the gene matches miss 4 bases of the junction. Via the germline V gene (reference sequence), CDR1 is LGHDT and CDR2 YNNKEL. Each patient had bone marrow sampled at the time of active disease. Bone marrow mononuclear cells were isolated by Ficoll-Hypaque density gradient centrifugation. Myeloma plasma cells were removed and CD138-negative cells were collected by negative selection after labeling with CD138 magnetic microbeads on a MACS separator. Purity of the isolated cells was checked by flow cytometry on an Attune NxT using CD138 antibodies. Total RNA was extracted using TRIzol reagent and was quantified on a NanoDrop spectrophotometer. For each patient, the CD138-negative bone marrow sample underwent paired RNA-seq and IR-seq.

The sample taken for sequencing was a population of CD138-negative cells sorted from bone marrow. This sample's cell subset or site label indicates: bone marrow mononuclear cells depleted of CD138+ plasma/myeloma cells by negative magnetic selection. This TCR came from a donor aged 40 or older with multiple myeloma. Recombination connected TRBV3-1 to TRBJ2-7; 8 middle bases align to TRBD2. CDR3 sequence: CASSQGTSGTYEQYF. The sequenced DNA is TGTGCCAGCAGCCAAGGCACTAGCGGTACCTACGAGCAGTACTTC.